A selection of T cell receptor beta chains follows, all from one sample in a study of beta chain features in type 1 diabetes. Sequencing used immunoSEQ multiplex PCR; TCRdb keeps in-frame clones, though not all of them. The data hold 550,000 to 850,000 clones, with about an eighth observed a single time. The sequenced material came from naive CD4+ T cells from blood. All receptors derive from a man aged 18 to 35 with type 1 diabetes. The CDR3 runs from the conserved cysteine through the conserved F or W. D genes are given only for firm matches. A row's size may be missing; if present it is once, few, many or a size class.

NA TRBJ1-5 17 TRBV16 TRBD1 CASSQERGTQGYQPQHF TGTGCCAGCAGCCAAGAGAGGGGGACACAGGGGTATCAGCCCCAGCATTTT
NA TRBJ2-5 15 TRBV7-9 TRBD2 CASSLNSGAQETQYF TGTGCCAGCAGCTTAAATAGCGGGGCACAAGAGACCCAGTACTTC
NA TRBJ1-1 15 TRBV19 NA CASSLQLTGSTEAFF TGTGCCAGTAGTTTACAACTAACTGGATCCACTGAAGCTTTCTTT
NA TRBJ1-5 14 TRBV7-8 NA CASSFGWSNQPQHF TGTGCCAGCAGCTTCGGCTGGAGCAATCAGCCCCAGCATTTT
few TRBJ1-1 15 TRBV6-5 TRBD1 CASSWGGQLVTEAFF TGTGCCAGCAGTTGGGGGGGACAGCTTGTTACTGAAGCTTTCTTT
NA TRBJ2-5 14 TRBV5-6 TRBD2 CASSPPASGDPLYF TGTGCCAGCAGCCCCCCGGCTAGCGGGGACCCACTGTACTTC
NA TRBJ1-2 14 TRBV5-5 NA CASSLIRQNYGYTF TGTGCCAGCAGCTTAATCCGACAGAACTATGGCTACACCTTC
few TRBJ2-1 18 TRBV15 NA CATSREMVGAWTYNEQFF TGTGCCACCAGCAGAGAAATGGTAGGGGCATGGACCTACAATGAGCAGTTCTTC
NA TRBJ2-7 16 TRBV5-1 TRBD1 CASSLEYGTGDHEQYF TGCGCCAGCAGCTTGGAGTACGGGACAGGAGACCACGAGCAGTACTTC
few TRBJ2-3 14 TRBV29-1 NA CSVGGGRSTDTQYF TGCAGCGTTGGAGGGGGGAGAAGCACAGATACGCAGTATTTT
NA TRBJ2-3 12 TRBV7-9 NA CASSLWSDTQYF TGTGCCAGCAGCTTATGGTCAGATACGCAGTATTTT
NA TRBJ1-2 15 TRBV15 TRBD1 CATSREQGAAYGYTF TGTGCCACCAGCAGAGAACAGGGGGCTGCCTATGGCTACACCTTC
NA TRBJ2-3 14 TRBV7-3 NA CASSFDRYTDTQYF TGTGCCAGCAGCTTTGACAGGTACACAGATACGCAGTATTTT
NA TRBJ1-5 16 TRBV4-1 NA CASSQDPPRQGQPQHF TGCGCCAGCAGCCAAGATCCGCCCAGGCAAGGGCAGCCCCAGCATTTT
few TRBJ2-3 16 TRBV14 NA CASSQQTSWTHDTQYF TGTGCCAGCAGCCAACAAACTAGCTGGACCCATGATACGCAGTATTTT
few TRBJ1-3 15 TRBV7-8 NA CASSLETPSGNTIYF TGTGCCAGCAGCTTGGAAACCCCATCTGGAAACACCATATATTTT